The 14 T cell receptor beta chains presented below share a single source sample, sequenced in a study of blood T cell repertoires in COVID-19. Profiled with immunoSEQ multiplex PCR; TCRdb holds only in-frame clones, not every one. The data show over 60,000 clones, about nine tenths seen once. Sequenced material: peripheral blood. The receptors stem from a woman in her sixties or seventies with acute or convalescent COVID-19.

The CDR3 bases are TGTGCCAGCAGGCGGACACCTCAAGAGACCCAGTACTTC. Protein product: CASRRTPQETQYF. The chain combines TRBV2 with TRBJ2-5; possible D gene TRBD1, 5 bases. In germline, CDR1 is SNHLY, CDR2 FYNNEI. The CDR3 is 13 residues long. V was pared by 6 bases and J by 2 bases, with 10 bases between.

This chain links TRBV6-5 with TRBJ1-3; D is unresolved. Germline V gene data show CDR1 as MNHEY and CDR2 as SVGAGI. This CDR3 has 14 amino acids. Deletions cut 2 bases from V and 0 bases from J, with 5 bases between. CDR3 in DNA: TGTGCCAGCAGTTACAGCCGCTCTGGAAACACCATATATTTT. Its protein product is CASSYSRSGNTIYF.

This clone occurred once. The V and J genes are TRBV19 and TRBJ1-1; D ambiguous. V shed 1 base and J shed 5 bases, with 11 bases lying between them. The V gene's germline CDR1 is LNHDA and CDR2 SQIVND (reference sequence). The CDR3 covers 14 residues. The CDR3 region is CASSIGYGWTEAFF. The DNA for the CDR3 is TGTGCCAGTAGTATAGGGTACGGGTGGACTGAAGCTTTCTTT.

The chain joins TRBV20-1 to TRBJ2-7; TRBD1 might be the D (5 bases). The CDR3 is 11 amino acids. V was cut by 3 bases and J by 6 bases, with 9 bases left in between. Germline-derived CDR1 and CDR2 are DFQATT and SNEGSKA (reference sequence). In DNA, the CDR3 is TGCAGTGCTAGCAGGGTGGGCGAGCAGTACTTC. As protein: CSASRVGEQYF.

The chain carries TRBV7-6 and TRBJ2-3; D is uncertain. CDR3 size: 12 residues. Germline CDR1 and CDR2: SGHVS and FNYEAQ. The germline V and J ends were trimmed by 5 bases and 4 bases, with 7 bases remaining between them. This CDR3 reads CASSPRSDTQYF. CDR3 DNA sequence: TGTGCCAGCAGCCCGCGATCAGATACGCAGTATTTT.

The chain joins TRBV30 to TRBJ2-5, with 8 bases matching TRBD2. The CDR3 sequence is 13 residues long. The junction had 5 bases not matched to a gene; V was cut back by 3 bases and J by 5 bases. Per the germline V gene, CDR1 is GTSNPN and CDR2 is SVGIG (reference sequence). The CDR3 DNA sequence: TGTGCCTGGAGGCGGGGGGCCGGTGAGACCCAGTACTTC. It is translated as CAWRRGAGETQYF.

In this sample, this clone turned up once. The rearrangement joins TRBV6-2 or TRBV6-3 to TRBJ1-4, with D uncertain. The V end lost 0 bases, the J end lost 4 bases, and 9 bases lay between the germline ends. Germline V gives CDR1 MNHEY, CDR2 SVGEGT. This CDR3 is built from 15 residues. The CDR3, as DNA: TGTGCCAGCAGTTACTCGCCCGGGTATAATGAAAAACTGTTTTTT. Its translation: CASSYSPGYNEKLFF.

This chain joins TRBV7-9 and TRBJ1-1, with 9 bases aligning to TRBD1. The V and J ends lost 0 bases and 11 bases, in that order; junction bases with no gene match: 13. The CDR3 covers 16 residues. Germline CDR1 and CDR2: SEHNR and FQNEAQ (reference sequence). The CDR3 DNA reads as TGTGCCAGCAGCTTAGCTAGGGGACAGGGTCAGGAGGTTGCTTTCTTT. Its protein product is CASSLARGQGQEVAFF.

The chain couples TRBV6-5 to TRBJ1-5, with D unclear. This CDR3 is 14 amino acids long. V was cut by 4 bases and J by 4 bases, with 11 bases left in between. CDR1 is MNHEY and CDR2 is SVGAGI in the germline V gene. CDR3 amino acids: CASSSQAVNQPQHF. As DNA, the CDR3 is TGTGCCAGCAGTTCTCAGGCAGTTAATCAGCCCCAGCATTTT.

The gene calls are TRBV10-2 and TRBJ1-1, with no clear D. The CDR3 has 11 residues. V lost 6 bases to trimming and J lost 6 bases, with 8 bases between them. Germline V gene lookup returns CDR1 WSHSY and CDR2 SAAADI. CDR3 amino acids: CASRNSAEAFF. The CDR3 DNA sequence: TGCGCCAGCAGGAACAGTGCTGAAGCTTTCTTT.

V is TRBV5-5 and J is TRBJ2-1; TRBD2 matches at 8 bases. V was clipped by 4 bases and J by 4 bases; unmatched bases: 10. The CDR3 length is 16 residues. Germline CDR1 SGHKS, CDR2 YYEKEE (reference sequence). The CDR3 DNA is TGTGCCAGCAGCCCACCCCCGGGGGGGAGATACAATGAGCAGTTCTTC. It yields the protein CASSPPPGGRYNEQFF.

This chain links TRBV24-1 with TRBJ2-7; 8 nucleotides agree with TRBD1. Germline loops: CDR1 KGHDR, CDR2 SFDVKD. V was pared by 8 bases and J by 7 bases, with 12 bases of the junction left unmatched. The CDR3 has 14 amino acids. CDR3 amino acids: CATIDPGGRGEQYF. The CDR3 DNA reads TGTGCCACCATCGATCCAGGGGGCAGGGGGGAGCAGTACTTC.

The chain has TRBV5-4 and TRBJ1-3, with 7 bases matching TRBD1. V was pared by 4 bases and J by 2 bases, with 3 bases of the junction left unmatched. Germline CDR1 and CDR2: SGHNT and YYREEE (reference sequence). The CDR3 sequence is 14 residues long. The CDR3 DNA reads TGTGCCAGCAGCGCCCAGGGGGCTGGAAACACCATATATTTT. Translating gives CASSAQGAGNTIYF. Looking up the rest from reference TRBV5-4 and TRBJ1-3 gives the full variable domain: ETGVTQSPTHLIKTRGQQVTLRCSSQSGHNTVSWYQQALGQGPQFIFQYYREEENGRGNFPPRFSGLQFPNYSSELNVNALELDDSALYLCASSAQGAGNTIYFGEGSWLTVV.

The gene calls are TRBV12-5 and TRBJ1-1, with a tentative D call TRBD1 (6 bases). This CDR3 contains 16 residues. Germline-derived CDR1 and CDR2 are LGHNT and FRNRAP. V gave up 9 bases and J gave up 3 bases, with 23 bases separating them. CDR3 loop: CARRGTPTDNYTEAFF. Here the CDR3 DNA reads TGTGCTAGACGTGGGACACCGACGGACAATTACACTGAAGCTTTCTTT.